This TCR beta chain was profiled in a study of blood T cell repertoires in COVID-19 (dated by TCRdb to 2020 to 2021). As for the study more broadly: The collaborator samples originated in the United States, Italy and Spain and spanned the acute and convalescent phases of COVID-19. Samples came from the ongoing ImmuneRACE study (first 160 participants) plus 1,254 subjects from 6 global collaborators. Deeply sampled blood TCRbeta repertoires from subjects exposed to, actively infected with, or recovered from COVID-19 were included in the dataset. The sample metadata nearly always contained a de-identified subject ID, COVID-19 status, age in years and sex. Where HLA class I and class II types were available, the types were taken from metadata supplied by the sample provider, not from assay-based typing. The prospective study material was composed of cDNA or gDNA derived from T cells, B-cell-depleted T cells, or PBMCs. The repertoires were made available in a free public database intended to serve as a resource for research on the immune response to SARS-CoV-2.

In Seattle, one collaborating source enrolled patients while the infection was active and tracked those patients longitudinally over the course of disease. Each collaborating institution followed its own protocols to collect whole blood in K2EDTA tubes. For TCRbeta analysis, collaborators shipped samples in one of three forms: frozen whole blood, isolated PBMCs, or DNA extracted from either of those sample types. Comment on this clone: The antigen it recognizes is unknown. The input lacks base qualities; no much larger clone sits a single base away.

TCRbeta CDR3 regions were amplified from genomic DNA by means of the immunoSEQ Assay, a bias-controlled multiplex PCR. Per the source publication's procedure: The number of nucleated cells in each sample was estimated from the amplification of reference gene primers within the assay. To quantify the absolute abundance of each unique TCRbeta CDR3 rearrangement, sequence reads were collapsed and filtered. For each sample, productive Simpson clonality was calculated as the square root of Simpson's diversity index across productive rearrangements. The table comes from immuneACCESS by way of TCRdb, which keeps in-frame sequences with V and J called. Part of the clones is missing from these tables; in studies checked, under half for an unresolved V gene and the rest for unknown reasons. Clone size and the V and J calls come from that table; the DNA yielded D and trimming. The sample table holds 270,000 or so clones, of which around 85% were seen once. Less than 15% of the sample goes to the ten largest clones.

The V and J ends are trimmed by 2 bases and 7 bases, leaving 18 bases between them. The CDR3 has 16 amino acids, counting the end cysteine and phenylalanine. The retained sequence is limited to the CDR3, 48 bases, with the frame set at the first base. The germline V gene (reference sequence) supplies CDR1 LNHNV and CDR2 YYDKDF. Study-level results and caveats: Clinical and demographic metadata were provided uncurated, with the amount varying by source and participant.

Source material: peripheral blood. This receptor was taken from a young woman with COVID-19, enrolled during active disease. The receptor chain draws on TRBV15 and TRBJ1-3; tentative D gene TRBD1, with 5 bases matching. The CDR3: CATSRSREGLGNTIYF. The nucleotides are TGTGCCACCAGCAGATCACGGGAGGGGCTAGGGAACACCATATATTTT.